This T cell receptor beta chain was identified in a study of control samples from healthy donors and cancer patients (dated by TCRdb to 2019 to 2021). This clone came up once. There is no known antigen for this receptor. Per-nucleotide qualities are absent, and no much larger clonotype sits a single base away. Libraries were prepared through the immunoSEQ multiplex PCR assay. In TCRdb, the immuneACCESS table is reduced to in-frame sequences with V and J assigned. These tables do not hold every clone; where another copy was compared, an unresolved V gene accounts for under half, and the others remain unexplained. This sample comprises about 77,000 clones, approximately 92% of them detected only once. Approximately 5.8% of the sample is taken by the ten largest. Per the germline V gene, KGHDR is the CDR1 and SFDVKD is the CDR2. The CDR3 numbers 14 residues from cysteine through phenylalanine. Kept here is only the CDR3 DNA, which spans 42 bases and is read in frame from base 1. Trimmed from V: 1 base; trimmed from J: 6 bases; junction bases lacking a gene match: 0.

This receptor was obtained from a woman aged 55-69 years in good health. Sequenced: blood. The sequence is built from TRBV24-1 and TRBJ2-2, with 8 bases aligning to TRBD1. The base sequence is TGTGCCACCAGTGATTTACAGGGGGCCGGGGAGCTGTTTTTT. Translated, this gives CATSDLQGAGELFF.